The 27 T cell receptor beta chains given below trace back to one sample, sequenced in a study of T cell clonality in common variable immunodeficiency. The repertoire was sequenced with immunoSEQ multiplex PCR; TCRdb's copy has only in-frame clones and lacks some. This record lists roughly 38,000 clones, none seen once only, and the top ten clones contain 2.5% to 3.5%. Sample: peripheral blood mononuclear cells. These receptors all stem from a person aged 18-69 years in good health.

This clone appeared many times. Read coverage stops 3 residues before the CDR3 terminus; the germline J gene supplies the remainder. The rearrangement links TRBV20-1 to TRBJ1-1, with 7 nucleotides matching TRBD1. The CDR3 runs to 13 residues. The germline V gene encodes CDR1 DFQATT and CDR2 SNEGSKA (reference sequence). After removal of 6 bases from V and 1 base from J, the junction contained 5 bases not matched to a gene. The CDR3 here is CSAPQGGNTEAFF. CDR3 DNA, as far as it was read: TGCAGTGCGCCGCAGGGGGGGAACACTGAA.

This clone has ten or more counts. The missing CDR3 end, 3 residues past where the read stops, is filled in from the germline J gene. This chain connects TRBV7-9 to TRBJ1-6, with D hard to call. The CDR3 loop spans 12 amino acids. In germline, CDR1 is SEHNR, CDR2 FQNEAQ (reference sequence). Trimming cost V 6 bases and J 5 bases, with 5 bases left between them. Here the CDR3 reads CASSFDNSPLHF. CDR3 DNA, as far as it was read: TGTGCCAGCAGTTTCGATAATTCACCC.

This clone appeared many times. The read stops 3 residues short of the end of the CDR3; the missing end is completed from the germline J gene. The chain carries TRBV30 and TRBJ1-4; TRBD1 aligns across 10 bases. The CDR3 has 18 residues. Per germline, CDR1 GTSNPN and CDR2 SVGIG (reference sequence). V was pared by 2 bases and J by 1 base, with 10 bases of the junction left unmatched. The CDR3 bases that were read are TGTGCCTGGAGTACCCTTCAGGGGACAGGGGAAACTAATGAAAAA. This codes for CAWSTLQGTGETNEK. The whole CDR3 sequence is CAWSTLQGTGETNEKLFF.

This clone was detected ten times or more. The CDR3 end falls 3 residues outside the read, so it is completed with the germline J gene. This rearrangement joins TRBV7-9 to TRBJ2-5, with D tentatively TRBD2 (6 bases). The CDR3 length is 13 residues. Trimming shortened V by 5 bases and J by 1 base, and 8 bases separated the two germline ends. The germline V gene has CDR1 SEHNR and CDR2 FQNEAQ (reference sequence). The CDR3: CASSRDFQETQYF. CDR3 bases read: TGTGCCAGCAGCAGGGACTTCCAAGAGACC.

This clone was seen only a few times. Read coverage stops 3 residues before the CDR3 terminus; the germline J gene supplies the remainder. The gene calls are TRBV7-6 and TRBJ2-7, with a weak D call TRBD1 (6 bases). The germline V gene encodes CDR1 SGHVS and CDR2 FNYEAQ. CDR3 size: 15 residues. V shed 4 bases and J shed 2 bases, with 15 bases lying between them. CDR3 sequence: CASSSKGTGTYEQYF. The sequenced CDR3 bases are TGTGCCAGCAGCTCCAAGGGAACAGGGACCTACGAG. Using reference TRBV7-6 and TRBJ2-7 for the parts outside the CDR3, the full variable domain is GAGVSQSPRYKVTKRGQDVALRCDPISGHVSLYWYRQALGQGPEFLTYFNYEAQQDKSGLPNDRFSAERPEGSISTLTIQRTEQRDSAMYRCASSSKGTGTYEQYFGPGTRLTVT.

In regard to this clone: The DNA ends 3 residues before the CDR3 does, and the rest of the CDR3 is filled in from the germline J gene. This chain uses TRBV30 with TRBJ2-2, with 7 bases fitting TRBD1. Germline trimming cut 3 bases from V and 1 base from J; bases unmatched to any gene: 5. The CDR3 has 15 residues. The germline V gene encodes CDR1 GTSNPN and CDR2 SVGIG (reference sequence). CDR3 residues: CAWSPWTGNTGELFF. Partial CDR3 DNA: TGTGCCTGGAGCCCCTGGACAGGGAACACCGGGGAG.

The CDR3 spells CASSPITGQNTEAFF. The DNA read from the CDR3 is TGTGCCAGCTCACCCATAACGGGACAGAACACTGAA. The chain employs TRBV18 and TRBJ1-1, with D possibly TRBD1 on 6 matching bases. Sequencing ends 3 residues short of the CDR3 end; the germline J gene provides the rest. The V gene's germline CDR1 is KGHSH and CDR2 LQKENI. V dropped 3 bases and J dropped 1 base, with 12 bases sitting between them. The CDR3 is made up of 15 amino acids.

Turning to this clone: This may be a read error: a much more frequent sequence differs by one nucleotide. The read terminates 3 residues ahead of where the CDR3 ends, so the germline J gene completes it. The chain is built from TRBV7-9 and TRBJ2-2; a possible D gene is TRBD2 (7 bases). There are 14 residues in the CDR3. CDR1 is SEHNR, CDR2 FQNEAQ, per germline (reference sequence). CDR3 DNA (partial): TGTGCCGCCCCGGGGGGCTCTGGGGCCAACGTG. Its protein is CAAPGGSGANV. The whole CDR3 sequence reads CAAPGGSGANVLFF. Together with reference TRBV7-9 and TRBJ2-2, the CDR3 gives the full variable domain: DTGVSQNPRHKITKRGQNVTFRCDPISEHNRLYWYRQTLGQGPEFLTYFQNEAQLEKSRLLSDRFSAERPKGSFSTLEIQRTEQGDSAMYLCAAPGGSGANVLFFGEGSRLTVL.

This clone was counted at least ten times. The read terminates 3 residues before the CDR3 end, so the remaining end is supplied by the germline J gene. The chain combines TRBV5-1 with TRBJ2-3; 7 bases match TRBD1. The V gene's germline CDR1 is SGHRS and CDR2 YFSETQ. This CDR3 comprises 14 residues. CDR3 DNA, as far as it was read: TGCGCCAGCAGCGTGACAGGGCCTTGGGAGCCG. It encodes CASSVTGPWEP. The whole CDR3 protein is CASSVTGPWEPQYF.

This clone was counted many times. The sequence runs out 3 residues before the end of the CDR3; the remainder is reconstructed from the germline J gene. V and J are TRBV11-2 and TRBJ2-2; a possible D gene is TRBD1 (5 bases). Trimming took 5 bases from V and 2 from J, leaving 12 bases between them. The CDR3 covers 15 residues. The germline gives CDR1 SGHAT, CDR2 FQNNGV. The CDR3 bases that were read are TGTGCCAGCAGCCCCCAGGGTCCTAACACCGGGGAG. The encoded protein is CASSPQGPNTGE. From start to end, the CDR3 is CASSPQGPNTGELFF. Using reference TRBV11-2 and TRBJ2-2 for the parts outside the CDR3, the full variable domain is EAGVAQSPRYKIIEKRQSVAFWCNPISGHATLYWYQQILGQGPKLLIQFQNNGVVDDSQLPKDRFSAERLKGVDSTLKIQPAKLEDSAVYLCASSPQGPNTGELFFGEGSRLTVL.

This clone occurred many times. This CDR3 reads CASSIGGSGADTQYF. The CDR3 bases that were read are TGTGCCAGTAGTATTGGGGGGTCCGGCGCAGATACG. The chain carries TRBV19 and TRBJ2-3; TRBD2 might be the D (6 bases). The read finishes 3 residues shy of the CDR3 end, and the germline J gene is used to complete it. V was clipped by 3 bases and J by 4 bases, with 14 bases between them. The CDR3 contains 15 residues. Germline V gene sequence: CDR1 LNHDA, CDR2 SQIVND (reference sequence).

Ten or more counts support this clone. The DNA ends 3 residues before the CDR3 does, and the rest of the CDR3 is filled in from the germline J gene. The chain carries TRBV4-2 and TRBJ2-2; D call uncertain. The germline CDR1 and CDR2 sequences are LGHNA and YNFKEQ. V lost 0 bases and J 6 bases, leaving 5 bases between the germline ends. The CDR3 sequence is 13 residues long. CDR3 in amino acids: CASSQDPAGELFF. Partial CDR3 DNA: TGTGCCAGCAGCCAAGACCCAGCCGGGGAG.

This clone was found a few times. The CDR3 end falls 3 residues outside the read, so it is completed with the germline J gene. The chain recombines TRBV19 with TRBJ2-3, with a tentative D call TRBD2 (7 bases). The CDR3 sequence is 18 residues long. The germline V gene encodes CDR1 LNHDA and CDR2 SQIVND (reference sequence). The DNA read from the CDR3 is TGTGCCAGTAGTTCCATGGGGGGGCCCGCATATAGCAATCAGCCG. Amino acid sequence: CASSSMGGPAYSNQP. The full CDR3 protein reads CASSSMGGPAYSNQPQYF.

This clone occurred a few times. The read ends 3 residues shy of where the CDR3 ends; the end is completed using the germline J gene. J is TRBJ2-3 and V is TRBV10-2, with D possibly TRBD2 on 6 matching bases. The length of the CDR3 is 18 residues. The germline V gene encodes CDR1 WSHSY and CDR2 SAAADI. The sequenced CDR3 bases are TGCGCCAGCAGTGAGTCGGGGGGAAGGCCCTATAGCAATCAGCCG. Protein: CASSESGGRPYSNQP. The full CDR3 sequence reads CASSESGGRPYSNQPQYF.

This clone was seen ten or more times. The read falls 3 residues short of the CDR3 end, and the missing part is taken from the germline J gene. The rearrangement links TRBV2 to TRBJ1-4; 7 bases map to TRBD1. CDR1 SNHLY and CDR2 FYNNEI come from the germline V gene. V was pared by 5 bases and J by 8 bases, with 8 bases of the junction left unmatched. The CDR3 totals 14 residues. The sequenced CDR3 bases are TGTGCCAGCAGTACAGGGGTAACTGGAGAAAAA. Translating gives CASSTGVTGEK. In full, the CDR3 reads CASSTGVTGEKLFF.

Ten or more counts support this clone. The read is 3 residues too short to cover the CDR3 end, so that end is filled in from the germline J gene. The V gene is TRBV5-1, the J gene TRBJ1-5; possible D gene TRBD1, 5 bases. Germline V gene lookup returns CDR1 SGHRS and CDR2 YFSETQ. The ends were cut back, 1 base at V and 7 bases at J, with 12 bases in the middle. The CDR3 is 14 amino acids. CDR3 DNA, as far as it was read: TGCGCCAGCAGCTTGCAGGCAGGGAGCCAGCCC. It translates to CASSLQAGSQP. From start to end, the CDR3 is CASSLQAGSQPQHF. Using reference TRBV5-1 and TRBJ1-5 for the parts outside the CDR3, the full variable domain is KAGVTQTPRYLIKTRGQQVTLSCSPISGHRSVSWYQQTPGQGLQFLFEYFSETQRNKGNFPGRFSGRQFSNSRSEMNVSTLELGDSALYLCASSLQAGSQPQHFGDGTRLSIL.

Details on this clone: One end of the junction is discordant with germline, which a read error may explain. The observed sequence ends 3 residues before the CDR3 terminus, with the missing tail filled in from the germline J gene. The chain links TRBV19 to TRBJ1-2; D may be TRBD1 (5 bases). The CDR3 contains 15 residues. Germline V gene data show CDR1 as LNHDA and CDR2 as SQIVND (reference sequence). The CDR3 loop is CAGRDPAGSPYGYTF. The CDR3 bases that were read are TGTGCCGGTAGGGACCCGGCAGGGAGCCCCTATGGC.

In its sample, this clone was seen many times. CDR3 DNA, as far as it was read: TGCGCCAGCAGCCCCCAGGCTAGCGGAACTAGTGATGAG. Residues: CASSPQASGTSDE. The whole CDR3 is CASSPQASGTSDEQFF. The chain is built from TRBV5-1 and TRBJ2-1; the match to TRBD2 covers 7 bases. The sequenced fragment ends 3 residues before the CDR3 boundary, so the rest is inferred from the germline J gene. This CDR3 contains 16 residues. Germline V lookup: CDR1 SGHRS, CDR2 YFSETQ. The J segment lost 8 bases and the V segment lost 4 bases, leaving 15 bases of the junction unmatched. Combining the CDR3 with reference TRBV5-1 and TRBJ2-1 gives the whole variable domain KAGVTQTPRYLIKTRGQQVTLSCSPISGHRSVSWYQQTPGQGLQFLFEYFSETQRNKGNFPGRFSGRQFSNSRSEMNVSTLELGDSALYLCASSPQASGTSDEQFFGPGTRLTVL.

The sample holds many counts of this clone. Partial CDR3 DNA: TGTGCCAGTAGTACCATGGCCCAAGAGACC. Its protein is CASSTMAQET. The whole CDR3 protein is CASSTMAQETQYF. The chain joins TRBV19 to TRBJ2-5; D gene uncertain. From the germline J gene comes the end of the CDR3, since the read stops 3 residues before it. The V gene lost 4 bases and the J gene lost 1 base, with 7 bases spanning the gap. The CDR3 runs to 13 residues. The germline CDR1 and CDR2 sequences are LNHDA and SQIVND (reference sequence).

In this sample, this clone turned up many times. The sequence runs out 3 residues before the end of the CDR3; the remainder is reconstructed from the germline J gene. The J gene is TRBJ2-2, the V gene TRBV10-3, with TRBD2 matching over 9 bases. This CDR3 has 13 residues. The germline V gene has CDR1 ENHRY and CDR2 SYGVKD. V dropped 6 bases and J dropped 6; count of bases not matched to a gene: 2. The CDR3 spells CAIRLAGAGELFF. The DNA read from the CDR3 is TGTGCCATCAGGTTAGCGGGAGCCGGGGAG.

This clone came up many times. The read finishes 3 residues shy of the CDR3 end, and the germline J gene is used to complete it. The rearrangement links TRBV12-3 or TRBV12-4 to TRBJ1-3; 7 bases map to TRBD1. The CDR3 runs to 15 residues. CDR3 bases read: TGTGCCAGCAGTTTAGAAAGACAGGGTGTAGGTGAA. Protein: CASSLERQGVGE. Given in full, the CDR3 is CASSLERQGVGEIYF.

The sample holds many counts of this clone. CDR3 amino acids: CASSSEETQYF. Partial CDR3 DNA: TGTGCCAGCAGCTCAGAAGAGACC. The chain joins TRBV28 to TRBJ2-5; D gene unclear. The missing CDR3 end, 3 residues past where the read stops, is filled in from the germline J gene. This CDR3 spans 11 amino acids. Trimming took 6 bases from V and 3 from J, leaving 5 bases between them. Germline CDR1 reads MDHEN; CDR2 reads SYDVKM.

This clone was picked up many times. The DNA ends 3 residues before the CDR3 does, and the rest of the CDR3 is filled in from the germline J gene. The genes are TRBV18 and TRBJ2-2, with D possibly matching TRBD1 (5 bases). The CDR3 loop spans 15 amino acids. The germline V gene encodes CDR1 KGHSH and CDR2 LQKENI. V shed 2 bases and J shed 5 bases, with 12 bases lying between them. Partial CDR3 DNA: TGTGCCAGCTCACCATCGGGTCCAGGGACCGGGGAG. It encodes CASSPSGPGTGE. In full, the CDR3 is CASSPSGPGTGELFF.

In this sample, this clone turned up many times. The sequence runs out 3 residues before the end of the CDR3; the remainder is reconstructed from the germline J gene. The rearrangement uses TRBV10-1 and TRBJ2-3; TRBD1 agrees at 7 bases. The CDR3 totals 15 residues. Losses at the gene ends were 6 bases for V and 1 base for J; bases not matched to a gene: 7. In germline, CDR1 is WNHNN, CDR2 SYGVQD (reference sequence). The CDR3 sequence: CASSQRQGGTDTQYF. The CDR3 DNA, read in part, is TGCGCCAGCAGCCAAAGACAGGGAGGCACAGATACG.

This clone was observed at least ten times. The CDR3 end falls 3 residues outside the read, so it is completed with the germline J gene. This chain joins TRBV20-1 and TRBJ1-5, with D possibly being TRBD1 (5 bases). The V gene lost 3 bases and the J gene lost 4 bases, with 16 bases spanning the gap. The CDR3 totals 15 residues. CDR1 is DFQATT, CDR2 SNEGSKA, per germline (reference sequence). The CDR3 DNA, read in part, is TGCAGTGCTAGTGAAGTTGCCGGGGGGAATCAGCCC. This translates into CSASEVAGGNQP. The entire CDR3 reads CSASEVAGGNQPQHF.

There are many counts of this clone. The read ends 3 residues before the CDR3 terminus; that terminus is restored from the germline J gene. The rearrangement joins TRBV5-1 to TRBJ2-5, with D tentatively TRBD2 (6 bases). Trimming removed 0 bases at V and 5 bases at J, with 17 bases between. Germline V gives CDR1 SGHRS, CDR2 YFSETQ. The CDR3 sequence is 16 residues long. CDR3 bases read: TGCGCCAGCAGCTTGGAGGATTGGAGGGTAGGGGAGACC. Protein sequence: CASSLEDWRVGET. The CDR3 in full is CASSLEDWRVGETQYF.

This clone has ten or more counts. The CDR3 end falls 3 residues outside the read, so it is completed with the germline J gene. The chain is built from TRBV28 and TRBJ2-6, with D maybe TRBD1 (6 bases). The V gene lost 9 bases and the J gene lost 4 bases, with 13 bases spanning the gap. Germline CDR1 and CDR2: MDHEN and SYDVKM. The CDR3 has 14 amino acids. The CDR3 is CASHTGTGANVLTF. Partial CDR3 DNA: TGTGCCAGTCACACAGGGACAGGGGCCAACGTC.